This T cell receptor (beta chain) was identified in a study of CD8+ T cells in alopecia areata. Treatment reported: oral pan-JAK inhibitor, 5-10 mg twice daily. In alopecia areata patients, both lesional scalp punch biopsies and peripheral blood were collected. V lost 6 bases to trimming and J lost 3 bases; unmatched junction nucleotides: 5. Per germline, CDR1 SQVTM and CDR2 ANQGSEA. The CDR3 extends over 13 amino acids. Reverse transcription of extracted RNA yielded cDNA, which provided the sequencing template. Method: immunoSEQ multiplex PCR; TCRdb's copy keeps in-frame clones and lacks some. Of 150,000 to 200,000 clones in the sample, around 71% were seen once.

This specimen was CD4+ T cells sorted from blood, taken at week 4, from a patient treated with tofacitinib. The origin of this receptor is a human donor with alopecia areata. The chain is built from TRBV29-1 and TRBJ2-7; TRBD1 matches 10 bases. CDR3 protein: CSVTGTGDYEQYF. The CDR3 bases are TGCAGCGTGACCGGGACAGGGGACTACGAGCAGTACTTC.